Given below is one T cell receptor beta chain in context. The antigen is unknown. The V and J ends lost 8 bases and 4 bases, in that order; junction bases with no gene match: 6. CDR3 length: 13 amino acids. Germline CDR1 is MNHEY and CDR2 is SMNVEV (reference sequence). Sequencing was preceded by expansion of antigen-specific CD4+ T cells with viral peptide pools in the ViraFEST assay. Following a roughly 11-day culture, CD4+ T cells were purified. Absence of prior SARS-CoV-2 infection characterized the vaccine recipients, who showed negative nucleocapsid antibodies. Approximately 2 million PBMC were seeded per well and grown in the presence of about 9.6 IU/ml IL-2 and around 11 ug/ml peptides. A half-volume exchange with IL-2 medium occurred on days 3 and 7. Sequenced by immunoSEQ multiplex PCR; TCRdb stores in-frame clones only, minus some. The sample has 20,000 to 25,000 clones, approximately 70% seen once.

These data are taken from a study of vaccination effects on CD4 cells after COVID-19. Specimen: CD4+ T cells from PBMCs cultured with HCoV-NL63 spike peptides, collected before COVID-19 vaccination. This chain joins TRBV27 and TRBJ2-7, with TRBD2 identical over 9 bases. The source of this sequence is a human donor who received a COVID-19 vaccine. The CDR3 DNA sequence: TGTGCCAGCCAAAAGGCGGGAGGGTACGAGCAGTACTTC. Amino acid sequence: CASQKAGGYEQYF.